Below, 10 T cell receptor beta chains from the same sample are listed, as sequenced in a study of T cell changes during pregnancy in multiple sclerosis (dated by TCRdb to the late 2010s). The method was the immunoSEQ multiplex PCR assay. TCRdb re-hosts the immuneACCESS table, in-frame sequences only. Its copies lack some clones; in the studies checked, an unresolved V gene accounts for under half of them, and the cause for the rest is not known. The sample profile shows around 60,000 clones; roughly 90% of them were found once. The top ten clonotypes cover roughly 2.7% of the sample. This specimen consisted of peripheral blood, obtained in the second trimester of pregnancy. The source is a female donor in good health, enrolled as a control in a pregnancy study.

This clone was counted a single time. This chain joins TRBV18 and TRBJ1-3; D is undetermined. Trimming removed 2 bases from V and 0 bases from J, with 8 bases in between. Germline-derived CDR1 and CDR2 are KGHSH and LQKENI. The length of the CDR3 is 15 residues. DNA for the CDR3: TGTGCCAGCTCACCAGAGGGTAACTCTGGAAACACCATATATTTT. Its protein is CASSPEGNSGNTIYF.

The CDR3 protein is CASSFPNTGELFF. For the CDR3, the DNA is TGTGCCAGCAGTTTCCCAAACACCGGGGAGCTGTTTTTT. The J gene is TRBJ2-2, the V gene TRBV27, with unresolved D. The CDR3 covers 13 residues. V gave up 3 bases and J gave up 2 bases, with 4 bases separating them. Germline CDR1 reads MNHEY; CDR2 reads SMNVEV (reference sequence).

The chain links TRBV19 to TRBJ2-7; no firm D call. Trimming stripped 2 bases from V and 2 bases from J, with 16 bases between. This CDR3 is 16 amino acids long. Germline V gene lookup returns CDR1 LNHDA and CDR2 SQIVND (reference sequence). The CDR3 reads CASSITTPQYPYEQYF. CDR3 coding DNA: TGTGCCAGTAGTATAACGACACCACAGTACCCCTACGAGCAGTACTTC.

The CDR3 DNA is TGTGCCACCAGCAGAGAGTGGGGGACTAAGCCTTCCCCGGTCCATACGCAGTATTTT. Translation gives CATSREWGTKPSPVHTQYF. The chain recombines TRBV15 with TRBJ2-3; 7 nucleotides agree with TRBD2. This CDR3 spans 19 amino acids. Germline V gives CDR1 LNHNV, CDR2 YYDKDF (reference sequence). V was pared by 0 bases and J by 7 bases, with 19 bases of the junction left unmatched.

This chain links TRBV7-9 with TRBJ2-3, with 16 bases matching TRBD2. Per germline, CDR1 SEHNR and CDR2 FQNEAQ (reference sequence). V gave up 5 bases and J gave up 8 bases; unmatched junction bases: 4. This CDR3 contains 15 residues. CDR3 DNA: TGTGCCAGCAGCCTAGGGACTAGCGGGGGGGTTACGCAGTATTTT. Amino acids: CASSLGTSGGVTQYF.

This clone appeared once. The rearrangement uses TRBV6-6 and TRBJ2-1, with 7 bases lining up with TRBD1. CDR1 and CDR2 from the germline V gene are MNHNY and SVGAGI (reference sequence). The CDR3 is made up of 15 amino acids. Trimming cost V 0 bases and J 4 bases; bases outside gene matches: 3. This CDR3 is CASSYSGTVYNEQFF. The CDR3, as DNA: TGTGCCAGCAGTTACTCAGGGACAGTTTACAATGAGCAGTTCTTC.

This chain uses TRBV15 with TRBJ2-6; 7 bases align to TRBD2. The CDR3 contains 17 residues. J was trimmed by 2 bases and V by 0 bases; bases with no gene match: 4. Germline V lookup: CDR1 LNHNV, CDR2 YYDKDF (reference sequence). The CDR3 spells CATSRDWGGAGANVLTF. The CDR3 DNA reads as TGTGCCACCAGCAGAGATTGGGGGGGGGCTGGGGCCAACGTCCTGACTTTC.

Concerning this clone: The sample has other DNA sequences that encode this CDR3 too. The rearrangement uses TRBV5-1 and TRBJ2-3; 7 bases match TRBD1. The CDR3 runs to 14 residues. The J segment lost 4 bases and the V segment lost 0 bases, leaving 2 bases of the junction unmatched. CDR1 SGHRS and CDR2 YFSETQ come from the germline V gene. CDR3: CASSLGTGADTQYF. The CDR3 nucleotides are TGCGCCAGCAGCTTGGGTACAGGGGCAGATACGCAGTATTTT.

CDR3 region: CASSLNKYGYTF. The CDR3 region has the DNA TGTGCCAGCAGTTTAAACAAGTATGGCTACACCTTC. The gene calls are TRBV28 and TRBJ1-2; no clear D. This CDR3 comprises 12 residues. Between the trimmed V and J ends, which lost 2 bases and 5 bases, there was a span of 6 bases. Germline V gene data show CDR1 as MDHEN and CDR2 as SYDVKM.

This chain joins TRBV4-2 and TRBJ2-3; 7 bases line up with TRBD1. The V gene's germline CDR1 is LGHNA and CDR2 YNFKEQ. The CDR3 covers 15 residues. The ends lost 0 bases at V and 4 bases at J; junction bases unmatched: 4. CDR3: CASSQEGQAADTQYF. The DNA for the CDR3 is TGTGCCAGCAGCCAAGAAGGACAGGCGGCAGATACGCAGTATTTT.